Sequencing of this T cell receptor (beta chain) was carried out in a study of blood T cell repertoires in COVID-19 (dated by TCRdb to between 2020 and 2021). Notes on the research overall: For ImmuneRACE Cohort 3, a participant was defined as recovered based on two consecutive negative NP/OP PCR tests, clearance by a healthcare professional, or resolution of symptoms. Collaborator samples came from the United States, Italy and Spain and covered acute and convalescent phases of COVID-19. The material from the prospective study consisted of cDNA or gDNA derived from T cells, B-cell-depleted T cells, or PBMCs. Subjects who had been exposed to COVID-19, were actively infected with it, or had recovered from it provided the deeply sampled blood TCRbeta repertoires that made up the dataset. The repertoires were released in a freely available public database intended as a resource for research on the immune response to SARS-CoV-2. The samples were drawn from two sources: the first 160 participants of the ongoing ImmuneRACE study, and approximately 1,300 subjects contributed by 6 global collaborators. Sample metadata almost always included a de-identified subject ID, COVID-19 status, age in years and sex. Where HLA class I and class II types were available, the types were taken from metadata supplied by the sample provider, not from assay-based typing. Broad study findings and their caveats: How much clinical and demographic metadata was included differed by source and by participant, and the metadata was provided uncurated.

V sheds 0 bases and J sheds 4 bases, leaving 6 bases between their ends. The CDR3 goes from the cysteine to the phenylalanine over 13 residues. CDR3 DNA only is kept here, 39 bases in frame from base 1. The germline V gene gives CDR1 as SGHAT and CDR2 as FQNNGV. Participants in the prospective study were enrolled through a virtual design, were aged about 18 to 90 years, and lived in approximately 24 United States geographic areas. Cohort assignment in the prospective study relied on participant-reported clinical history from a screening survey and a study questionnaire. In the prospective study, mobile phlebotomists collected whole blood, serum and a nasopharyngeal or oropharyngeal swab from each participant. Additional blood draws and questionnaires over an approximately two-month period could optionally be provided by prospective study participants. Before DNA extraction, blood samples from the prospective study were shipped at room temperature or frozen.

Points on this clone: No antigen is known for it. Per-base qualities were not stored, and no clone one base away is much larger.

TCRbeta CDR3 regions were amplified from genomic DNA by means of the immunoSEQ Assay, a bias-controlled multiplex PCR. The paper's data handling went like this. The number of nucleated cells in each sample was estimated from the amplification of reference gene primers within the assay. To quantify the absolute abundance of each unique TCRbeta CDR3 rearrangement, sequence reads were collapsed and filtered. For each sample, productive Simpson clonality was calculated by taking the square root of Simpson's diversity index across productive rearrangements. TCRdb retrieved this table from immuneACCESS and kept in-frame rearrangements only. Not all clones are present; in checked studies, unresolved V genes account for under half, and no reason is known for the remainder. The V and J calls and clone size were taken over from that table, and D and trimming were inferred from the DNA. This sample lists about 400,000 clones; around 87% were detected once. The ten largest clones take up roughly 1.9% of the sample.

Specimen: PBMCs or T cells enriched from blood (not recorded which). The clonotype originates from a man aged 35 to 55 in a cohort exposed to, infected with or recovered from COVID-19 (not recorded which). The chain was built from TRBV11-2 and TRBJ1-2; confidence is insufficient to name the D gene. The CDR3 region reads CASSLDLPYGYTF. At the DNA level, the sequence is TGTGCCAGCAGCTTAGATCTCCCCTATGGCTACACCTTC.